Below, 31 T cell receptor beta chains from the same sample are listed, as sequenced in a study of OX40 agonist ivuxolimab in advanced cancers. Profiled with immunoSEQ multiplex PCR; TCRdb holds only in-frame clones, not every one. Found here are 72,000 or so clones, just over 85% of them singletons; the top ten hold 0.86%. The sample consisted of CD4+ or CD8+ T cells sorted from blood, taken in a trial of the OX40 agonist ivuxolimab. These receptors all come from an adult with an advanced solid tumor such as melanoma, head and neck, liver or kidney cancer.

The chain joins TRBV5-4 to TRBJ1-3; no clear D. V lost 4 bases to trimming and J lost 2 bases, with 13 bases between them. Germline-derived CDR1 and CDR2 are SGHNT and YYREEE (reference sequence). The CDR3 contains 15 residues. The DNA of the CDR3 is TGTGCCAGCAGCCAAGTTGGAAGAACTGGAAACACCATATATTTT. This translates into CASSQVGRTGNTIYF.

V and J are TRBV28 and TRBJ1-2; D remains ambiguous. The CDR3 is 16 amino acids. Germline CDR1 reads MDHEN; CDR2 reads SYDVKM. Trimming shortened V by 5 bases and J by 1 base, and 17 bases separated the two germline ends. CDR3 protein: CASSPMGLKGNYGYTF. CDR3 DNA: TGTGCCAGCAGTCCGATGGGTCTCAAGGGTAACTATGGCTACACCTTC.

The chain recombines TRBV9 with TRBJ2-3; 7 nucleotides match TRBD2. The CDR3 extends over 19 amino acids. Trimming at V came to 4 bases and at J to 0 bases, leaving 17 bases not matched to a gene. The V gene's germline CDR1 is SGDLS and CDR2 YYNGEE. The CDR3 DNA reads as TGTGCCAGCAGCCCCCCCGCGGGGGAGGGCCCCGATAGCACAGATACGCAGTATTTT. It codes for CASSPPAGEGPDSTDTQYF.

This chain joins TRBV29-1 and TRBJ1-2, with D perhaps TRBD1 (5 bases). With 3 bases removed from V and 4 bases from J, the gap between germline ends came to 15 bases. This CDR3 contains 14 residues. CDR1 and CDR2 from the germline V gene are SQVTM and ANQGSEA. The CDR3 is CSVEIQGRSYGYTF. The CDR3 nucleotides are TGCAGCGTTGAGATCCAGGGCCGGAGCTATGGCTACACCTTC.

This clone was observed a few times. The V and J genes are TRBV7-6 and TRBJ1-1, with a weak D call TRBD1 (6 bases). The CDR3 is 16 amino acids. V dropped 5 bases and J dropped 1 base, with 17 bases sitting between them. CDR1 is SGHVS, CDR2 FNYEAQ, per germline. In nucleotides, the CDR3 is TGTGCCAGCAGCCAGCAGCAGGGGACATCGAACACTGAAGCTTTCTTT. This codes for CASSQQQGTSNTEAFF.

The J gene is TRBJ2-7, the V gene TRBV6-1; TRBD2 might be the D (7 bases). Germline CDR1 and CDR2: MNHNS and SASEGT. CDR3 length equals 15 residues. V was pared by 7 bases and J by 0 bases, with 16 bases between. This CDR3 is CASTYKGGSSYEQYF. The CDR3 coding sequence is TGTGCCAGCACATATAAGGGGGGGTCCTCCTACGAGCAGTACTTC.

The CDR3 spells CASSIPGQENIQYF. The CDR3, as DNA: TGTGCCAGCAGCATTCCGGGACAGGAAAACATTCAGTACTTC. The chain uses TRBV6-1 and TRBJ2-4; TRBD1 agrees at 8 bases. Trimming cost V 6 bases and J 5 bases; bases outside gene matches: 6. CDR3 size: 14 residues. Per the germline V gene, CDR1 is MNHNS and CDR2 is SASEGT.

The chain combines TRBV28 with TRBJ2-7; D possibly matches TRBD1 or TRBD2 (5 bases each). The CDR3 loop spans 16 amino acids. Trimming took 1 base from V and 3 from J, leaving 16 bases between them. Germline V CDR1 and CDR2: MDHEN, SYDVKM. The CDR3 loop reads CASSLSRAGKSYEQYF. The CDR3 DNA reads TGTGCCAGCAGTTTATCGCGGGCAGGGAAAAGCTACGAGCAGTACTTC.

Regarding this clone: The same CDR3 is also encoded by other DNA sequences in this sample. This chain links TRBV11-2 with TRBJ1-1, with a weak D call TRBD1 (6 bases). The CDR3 runs to 14 residues. V gave up 0 bases and J gave up 5 bases, with 10 bases separating them. Germline V gene lookup returns CDR1 SGHAT and CDR2 FQNNGV. CDR3 coding DNA: TGTGCCAGCAGCTTAGAGCAGGGGCTGACTGAAGCTTTCTTT. Its translation: CASSLEQGLTEAFF.

The chain carries TRBV7-8 and TRBJ2-3; D unresolved. V was clipped by 0 bases and J by 6 bases, with 7 bases between them. CDR1 and CDR2 (germline): SGHVS, FQNEAQ. CDR3 length: 13 residues. DNA for the CDR3: TGTGCCAGCAGCTTAGCCCTACTCGATACGCAGTATTTT. Protein sequence: CASSLALLDTQYF.

The gene calls are TRBV5-5 and TRBJ1-4, with D unresolved. The V gene's germline CDR1 is SGHKS and CDR2 YYEKEE (reference sequence). This CDR3 spans 14 amino acids. V gave up 0 bases and J gave up 0 bases, with 3 bases separating them. As DNA, the CDR3 is TGTGCCAGCAGCTTGGCTTCAACTAATGAAAAACTGTTTTTT. It yields the protein CASSLASTNEKLFF. The whole variable domain, remainder taken from reference TRBV5-5 and TRBJ1-4, is DAGVTQSPTHLIKTRGQQVTLRCSPISGHKSVSWYQQVLGQGPQFIFQYYEKEERGRGNFPDRFSARQFPNYSSELNVNALLLGDSALYLCASSLASTNEKLFFGSGTQLSVL.

V gene TRBV6-5 combines with J gene TRBJ2-7; TRBD2 agrees at 11 bases. Trimming removed 0 bases from V and 11 bases from J; junction bases left unmatched: 9. This CDR3 is 15 amino acids long. Germline-derived CDR1 and CDR2 are MNHEY and SVGAGI. The CDR3 spells CASSYSWLAGGPEYF. CDR3 nucleotide sequence: TGTGCCAGCAGTTACTCTTGGCTAGCGGGGGGCCCGGAGTACTTC.

The V gene is TRBV2, the J gene TRBJ1-5, with 8 nucleotides matching TRBD1. The CDR3 extends over 15 amino acids. The J segment lost 2 bases and the V segment lost 4 bases, leaving 4 bases of the junction unmatched. Germline values: CDR1 SNHLY, CDR2 FYNNEI. CDR3 nucleotide sequence: TGTGCCAGCAGTGGTCAACAGGGGGGCAATCAGCCCCAGCATTTT. Its translation is CASSGQQGGNQPQHF. The full variable domain, its missing parts supplied by reference TRBV2 and TRBJ1-5, is EPEVTQTPSHQVTQMGQEVILRCVPISNHLYFYWYRQILGQKVEFLVSFYNNEISEKSEIFDDQFSVERPDGSNFTLKIRSTKLEDSAMYFCASSGQQGGNQPQHFGDGTRLSIL.

This chain connects TRBV11-3 to TRBJ2-2, with 7 nucleotides matching TRBD1. Germline-derived CDR1 and CDR2 are SGHNT and YENEEA. Trimming took 2 bases from V and 6 from J; bases not matched to a gene: 6. This CDR3 is built from 15 residues. The CDR3 loop is CASSLNWQGAGELFF. CDR3 nucleotide sequence: TGTGCCAGCAGCTTAAACTGGCAGGGGGCCGGGGAGCTGTTTTTT.

Worth noting for this clone: The junction departs from the called germline gene at one end, perhaps through a read error. This chain connects TRBV5-1 to TRBJ2-3; the match to TRBD2 covers 10 bases. Germline CDR1 is SGHRS and CDR2 is YFSETQ. This CDR3 contains 17 residues. The CDR3 nucleotides read TGCGCCAGCACCTTGGTCCCACTAGCGGGGAGCACAGATACGCAGTATTTT. Residues: CASTLVPLAGSTDTQYF. Together with reference TRBV5-1 and TRBJ2-3, the CDR3 gives the full variable domain: KAGVTQTPRYLIKTRGQQVTLSCSPISGHRSVSWYQQTPGQGLQFLFEYFSETQRNKGNFPGRFSGRQFSNSRSEMNVSTLELGDSALYLCASTLVPLAGSTDTQYFGPGTRLTVL.

The V gene is TRBV9, the J gene TRBJ2-2, with TRBD2 identical over 12 bases. The CDR3 is made up of 16 amino acids. Per germline, CDR1 SGDLS and CDR2 YYNGEE. J was trimmed by 8 bases and V by 4 bases; bases with no gene match: 9. The CDR3 DNA reads TGTGCCAGCAGCCCAATTGGGACTAGCGGGTTTGGGGAGCTGTTTTTT. Its translation: CASSPIGTSGFGELFF.

The chain uses TRBV6-1 and TRBJ2-7, with D uncertain. There are 11 residues in the CDR3. Germline loops: CDR1 MNHNS, CDR2 SASEGT. V lost 9 bases, J lost 2 bases, and 8 bases lay in between. The CDR3 DNA reads as TGTGCCAGTTGCGCGACCTACGAGCAGTACTTC. It specifies CASCATYEQYF.

The chain has TRBV5-4 and TRBJ2-1, with a possible D match to TRBD2 (6 bases). Looked up from germline, CDR1 is SGHNT and CDR2 is YYREEE (reference sequence). Trimming removed 4 bases from V and 8 bases from J, with 19 bases in between. CDR3 length equals 15 residues. CDR3 amino acids: CASSGTGLSGDEQFF. The CDR3 bases are TGTGCCAGCAGCGGAACGGGACTGTCCGGAGATGAGCAGTTCTTC. Drawing the rest from reference TRBV5-4 and TRBJ2-1, the complete variable domain is ETGVTQSPTHLIKTRGQQVTLRCSSQSGHNTVSWYQQALGQGPQFIFQYYREEENGRGNFPPRFSGLQFPNYSSELNVNALELDDSALYLCASSGTGLSGDEQFFGPGTRLTVL.

CDR3 sequence (DNA): TGTGCCAGCACCTTAATACAGGGACGGAACGGGGAGCTGTTTTTT. Protein: CASTLIQGRNGELFF. The genes are TRBV6-1 and TRBJ2-2; D is perhaps TRBD1 (6 bases). Germline V gives CDR1 MNHNS, CDR2 SASEGT. The length of the CDR3 is 15 residues. Trimming stripped 7 bases from V and 7 bases from J, with 19 bases between.

This rearrangement joins TRBV7-9 to TRBJ2-7; D ambiguous. Trimming took 0 bases from V and 3 from J, leaving 12 bases between them. The CDR3 is 15 amino acids. Germline CDR1 reads SEHNR; CDR2 reads FQNEAQ (reference sequence). CDR3 DNA: TGTGCCAGCAGCTTAGCTGGCCAAGGATTCTACGAGCAGTACTTC. It is translated as CASSLAGQGFYEQYF.

The V gene is TRBV10-1, the J gene TRBJ2-3; possible D gene TRBD1, 5 bases. Trimming cost V 3 bases and J 6 bases, with 13 bases left between them. The CDR3 is 14 residues long. CDR1 and CDR2 (germline): WNHNN, SYGVQD (reference sequence). As DNA, the CDR3 is TGCGCCAGCAGTGACTTTTCAGGGCCCGATACGCAGTATTTT. It is translated as CASSDFSGPDTQYF.

CDR3 amino acids: CASSRNLAGGILPNEQYF. The CDR3 nucleotides are TGTGCCAGCAGCCGAAATCTAGCGGGGGGGATTCTCCCCAACGAGCAGTACTTC. The V and J genes are TRBV2 and TRBJ2-7; the match to TRBD2 covers 12 bases. The germline V gene has CDR1 SNHLY and CDR2 FYNNEI. The V segment lost 6 bases and the J segment 5 bases; nucleotides outside the gene matches: 17. CDR3 length: 18 amino acids.

This clone has just one count. V usage is TRBV4-1 and J usage is TRBJ2-1; D may be TRBD2 (6 bases). The germline V gene encodes CDR1 MGHRA and CDR2 YSYEKL. The germline V and J ends were trimmed by 0 bases and 1 base, with 13 bases remaining between them. The CDR3 consists of 17 residues. Written as DNA, the CDR3 is TGCGCCAGCAGCCAAGATGGTGGAGGGTTATCCTACAATGAGCAGTTCTTC. Encoded protein: CASSQDGGGLSYNEQFF.

This clone appeared a single time. The chain uses TRBV18 and TRBJ2-3; TRBD2 matches at 8 bases. The germline gives CDR1 KGHSH, CDR2 LQKENI. V shed 2 bases and J 4 bases; nucleotides not matched to a gene: 2. CDR3 length: 14 residues. The CDR3 reads CASSPDGRADTQYF. The CDR3 nucleotides are TGTGCCAGCTCACCAGACGGGAGGGCAGATACGCAGTATTTT.

This sequence joins TRBV19 and TRBJ2-7; D remains unclear. V was pared by 9 bases and J by 2 bases, with 8 bases between. The CDR3 covers 11 residues. Germline V gene data show CDR1 as LNHDA and CDR2 as SQIVND (reference sequence). The CDR3 region has the DNA TGTGCCAGGAAGTCGGCCTACGAGCAGTACTTC. This gives the protein CARKSAYEQYF.

V and J are TRBV7-2 and TRBJ2-3; no clear D gene. The germline V gene encodes CDR1 SGHTA and CDR2 FQGNSA. V was clipped by 3 bases and J by 0 bases, with 10 bases between them. This CDR3 is built from 15 residues. CDR3 sequence: CASSFRVFSTDTQYF. DNA for the CDR3: TGTGCCAGCAGCTTTCGGGTCTTTAGCACAGATACGCAGTATTTT.

A single count supports this clone. The genes are TRBV25-1 and TRBJ2-3; D gene ambiguous. The CDR3 contains 14 residues. CDR1 and CDR2 from the germline V gene are MGHDK and SYGVNS. V was clipped by 2 bases and J by 4 bases, with 10 bases between them. CDR3 sequence reads: CASSEPPRSDTQYF. The CDR3 bases are TGTGCCAGCAGTGAACCCCCTCGCTCAGATACGCAGTATTTT.

The rearrangement joins TRBV18 to TRBJ1-2; D is uncertain. Germline loops: CDR1 KGHSH, CDR2 LQKENI. CDR3 length equals 13 residues. Trimming stripped 3 bases from V and 0 bases from J, with 5 bases between. The CDR3 loop reads CASSPGANYGYTF. Written as DNA, the CDR3 is TGTGCCAGCTCACCCGGGGCTAACTATGGCTACACCTTC.

The chain's CDR3 is CASSPLTQGGRASGANVLTF. In nucleotides, the CDR3 is TGTGCCAGCTCACCACTCACCCAAGGGGGGAGGGCCTCTGGGGCCAACGTCCTGACTTTC. The chain uses TRBV18 and TRBJ2-6, with D possibly being TRBD2 (7 bases). The CDR3 has 20 residues. CDR1 and CDR2 from the germline V gene are KGHSH and LQKENI. Trimming stripped 1 base from V and 0 bases from J, with 19 bases between.

The chain has TRBV28 and TRBJ1-1, with TRBD1 as a possible D gene (5 bases). Trimming removed 2 bases at V and 3 bases at J, with 16 bases between. This CDR3 region has 16 residues. Germline assignment: CDR1 MDHEN and CDR2 SYDVKM. Written as DNA, the CDR3 is TGTGCCAGCAGTTTAGGGAGCGGGGGTGGATACACTGAAGCTTTCTTT. Amino acids: CASSLGSGGGYTEAFF.

This clone has a handful of counts. The chain joins TRBV5-1 to TRBJ2-2; D gene ambiguous. The CDR3 length is 15 residues. CDR1 is SGHRS and CDR2 is YFSETQ in the germline V gene. Trimming took off 6 bases at V and 1 base at J, with 13 bases between the two ends. The DNA for the CDR3 is TGCGCCAGCAAGGTTTTCGTGGGGAACACCGGGGAGCTGTTTTTT. Translating gives CASKVFVGNTGELFF.